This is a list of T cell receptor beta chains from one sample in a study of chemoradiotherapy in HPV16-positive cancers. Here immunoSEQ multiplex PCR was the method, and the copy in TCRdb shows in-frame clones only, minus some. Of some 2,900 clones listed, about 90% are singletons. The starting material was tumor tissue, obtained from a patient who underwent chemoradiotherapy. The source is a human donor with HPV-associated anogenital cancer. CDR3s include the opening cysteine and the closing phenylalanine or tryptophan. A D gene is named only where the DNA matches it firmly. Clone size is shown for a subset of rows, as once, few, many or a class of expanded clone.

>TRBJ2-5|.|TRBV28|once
TGTGCCAGCACTCCATGGGGTCGAGGGGAGACCCAGTACTTC
CASTPWGRGETQYF
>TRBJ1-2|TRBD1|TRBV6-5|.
TGTGCCAGCAGCCCAAACGACAGGGGTGGCTATGGCTACACCTTC
CASSPNDRGGYGYTF
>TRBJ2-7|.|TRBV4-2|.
TGTGCCAGCAGCCAAAGCCGGGCCTACGAGCAGTACTTC
CASSQSRAYEQYF
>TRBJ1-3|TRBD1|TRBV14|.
TGTGCCAGCAGCCAAGACAGGGGGACTGGAAACACCATATATTTT
CASSQDRGTGNTIYF
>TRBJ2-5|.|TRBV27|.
TGTGCCAGCAGCATTATCGGGGAGACCCAGTACTTC
CASSIIGETQYF
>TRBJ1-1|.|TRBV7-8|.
TGTGCCAGCAGCTTAGCCCTGGGGGGTCTTGAAGCTTTCTTT
CASSLALGGLEAFF
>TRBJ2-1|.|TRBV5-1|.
TGCGCCAGCAGCTCTAGCCCAGTCTCATCCTACAATGAGCAGTTCTTC
CASSSSPVSSYNEQFF
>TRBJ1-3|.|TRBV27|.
TGTGCCAGCAGTTTTAACGGGGGGTTGGGAGGAAACACCATATATTTT
CASSFNGGLGGNTIYF
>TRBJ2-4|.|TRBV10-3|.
TGTGCCATCAGTGAGCCCCAGGACGGCAACACGGCCAAAAACATTCAGTACTTC
CAISEPQDGNTAKNIQYF
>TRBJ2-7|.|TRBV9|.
TGTGCCAGCAGCGGGGAGATGGGAGACAGTAGTAGCGAGCAGTACTTC
CASSGEMGDSSSEQYF
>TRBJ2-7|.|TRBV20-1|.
TGCAGTGCTAGAGATAACGAGCAGTACTTC
CSARDNEQYF
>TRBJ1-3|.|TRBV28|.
TGTGCCAGCAGTGAAACAGGGAACCCTGGAAACACCATATATTTT
CASSETGNPGNTIYF
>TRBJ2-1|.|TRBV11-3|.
TGTGCCAGCAGCTTAGATAAGCGGGAAAGGGGGAATGAGCAGTTCTTC
CASSLDKRERGNEQFF
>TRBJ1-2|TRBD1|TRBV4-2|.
TGTGCCAGCAGCCAAGAAGGGACAGGGACACTCTATGGCTACACCTTC
CASSQEGTGTLYGYTF
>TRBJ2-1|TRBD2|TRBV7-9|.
TGTGCCAGCAGCTTATGGAGGAGAGCGGGAACTTACAATGAGCAGTTCTTC
CASSLWRRAGTYNEQFF
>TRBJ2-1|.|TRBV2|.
TGTGCCAGCAGTTTAGACAGGCCCTCGGCTGAGCAGTTCTTC
CASSLDRPSAEQFF
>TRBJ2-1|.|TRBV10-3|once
TGTGCCATCAGTGAGTCTGGGGCGTCTTACAATGAGCAGTTCTTC
CAISESGASYNEQFF
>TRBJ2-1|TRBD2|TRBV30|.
TGTGCCTGGAGCTTACCTAGCGGGGGGGGGTACAATGAGCAGTTCTTC
CAWSLPSGGGYNEQFF
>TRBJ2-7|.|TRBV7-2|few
TGTGCCAGCAGCTTTGGATGGGGCAGGGGAATTGGGGAGCAGTACTTC
CASSFGWGRGIGEQYF
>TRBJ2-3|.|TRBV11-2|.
TGTGCCAGCAGCTTAGAAGCCCCAGATACGCAGTATTTT
CASSLEAPDTQYF
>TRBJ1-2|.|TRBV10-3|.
TGTGCCATCAGTGAGTCATTTTCTTATGGCTACACCTTC
CAISESFSYGYTF
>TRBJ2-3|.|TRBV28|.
TGTGCCAGCAGAATCCCGGGACACCGCACAGATACGCAGTATTTT
CASRIPGHRTDTQYF
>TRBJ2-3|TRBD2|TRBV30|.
TGTGCCTGGAGTGTACGCGGGAGTTTGGATACGCAGTATTTT
CAWSVRGSLDTQYF
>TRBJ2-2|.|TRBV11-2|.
TGTGCCAGCAGCTTAAACGGACTAAGGGGCAACACCGGGGAGCTGTTTTTT
CASSLNGLRGNTGELFF
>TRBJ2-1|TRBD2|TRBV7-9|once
TGTGCCAGCAGCATAGCCGGGACTACTAACAATGAGCAGTTCTTC
CASSIAGTTNNEQFF